The 26 T cell receptor beta chains presented below share a single source sample, sequenced in a study of shared clonotypes between healthy human individuals. Sequencing used immunoSEQ multiplex PCR; TCRdb keeps in-frame clones, though not all of them. The sample lists 2 million to 3 million clones, 85% to 95% occurring once. Sequences were obtained from naive CD4+ T cells sorted from blood. Documented subset: CD45RA+ positively selected. All receptors derive from a man aged 18 to 29 in good health.

This chain uses TRBV5-1 with TRBJ2-7; 8 nucleotides match TRBD1. V was clipped by 3 bases and J by 4 bases; unmatched bases: 12. Germline V gene data show CDR1 as SGHRS and CDR2 as YFSETQ. The CDR3 is made up of 16 amino acids. The CDR3 region is CASSSRLDRGVYEQYF. The CDR3 region has the DNA TGCGCCAGCAGCTCGCGCCTTGACAGGGGAGTGTACGAGCAGTACTTC. The full variable domain, its missing parts supplied by reference TRBV5-1 and TRBJ2-7, is KAGVTQTPRYLIKTRGQQVTLSCSPISGHRSVSWYQQTPGQGLQFLFEYFSETQRNKGNFPGRFSGRQFSNSRSEMNVSTLELGDSALYLCASSSRLDRGVYEQYFGPGTRLTVT.

The chain employs TRBV9 and TRBJ1-1, with D perhaps matching TRBD1 (5 bases). Trimming stripped 0 bases from V and 0 bases from J, with 12 bases between. The CDR3 has 16 residues. CDR1 is SGDLS and CDR2 is YYNGEE in the germline V gene. The CDR3 DNA follows: TGTGCCAGCAGCGTAGGAGCGACAGACTTGAACACTGAAGCTTTCTTT. Translating gives CASSVGATDLNTEAFF. Full variable domain (outside the CDR3, taken from reference TRBV9 and TRBJ1-1): DSGVTQTPKHLITATGQRVTLRCSPRSGDLSVYWYQQSLDQGLQFLIQYYNGEERAKGNILERFSAQQFPDLHSELNLSSLELGDSALYFCASSVGATDLNTEAFFGQGTRLTVV.

This chain joins TRBV28 and TRBJ2-3; D not resolved. The CDR3 contains 16 residues. Germline values: CDR1 MDHEN, CDR2 SYDVKM. The V gene lost 6 bases and the J gene lost 0 bases, with 16 bases spanning the gap. The CDR3 protein is CASSGASASSTDTQYF. The DNA for the CDR3 is TGTGCCAGCAGCGGCGCGTCGGCTTCTAGCACAGATACGCAGTATTTT.

V and J are TRBV7-9 and TRBJ2-1, with 11 bases identical to TRBD2. Germline CDR1 reads SEHNR; CDR2 reads FQNEAQ (reference sequence). The V and J ends lost 3 bases and 5 bases, in that order; junction bases with no gene match: 3. The CDR3 is 15 residues long. CDR3 region: CASSFGTSGHNEQFF. The CDR3 DNA reads as TGTGCCAGCAGCTTTGGGACTAGCGGCCACAATGAGCAGTTCTTC.

The rearrangement joins TRBV30 to TRBJ2-1, with a tentative D call TRBD2 (6 bases). The germline V and J ends were trimmed by 0 bases and 4 bases, with 16 bases remaining between them. The germline V gene has CDR1 GTSNPN and CDR2 SVGIG (reference sequence). The CDR3 length is 16 residues. In DNA form, the CDR3 reads TGTGCCTGGAGTGTACCGTGGGGAGCGGGTTACAATGAGCAGTTCTTC. Its translation is CAWSVPWGAGYNEQFF.

The CDR3: CASSFFSGSVPDTQYF. The CDR3 region has the DNA TGTGCCAGCAGCTTCTTTAGCGGGAGTGTCCCAGATACGCAGTATTTT. The chain joins TRBV9 to TRBJ2-3; 9 bases agree with TRBD2. Trimming cost V 4 bases and J 4 bases; bases outside gene matches: 10. In germline, CDR1 is SGDLS, CDR2 YYNGEE. The CDR3 spans 16 residues.

V gene TRBV7-8 combines with J gene TRBJ2-2; TRBD1 is a possible D gene (6 bases). In germline, CDR1 is SGHVS, CDR2 FQNEAQ. V lost 7 bases to trimming and J lost 5 bases, with 23 bases between them. The CDR3 length is 17 residues. The DNA of the CDR3 is TGTGCCAGCACCATTTTAATGCAGGGGAAGAAGACCGGGGAGCTGTTTTTT. It yields the protein CASTILMQGKKTGELFF.

The V call is TRBV2, the J call TRBJ2-3; the D gene is possibly TRBD1 (6 bases). Trimming shortened V by 7 bases and J by 4 bases, and 18 bases separated the two germline ends. The germline V gene has CDR1 SNHLY and CDR2 FYNNEI. The CDR3 extends over 15 amino acids. CDR3 region: CASTRDTGTSDTQYF. The DNA for the CDR3 is TGTGCCAGCACCCGGGACACGGGGACCTCAGATACGCAGTATTTT.

This chain connects TRBV7-2 to TRBJ1-5, with 7 bases lining up with TRBD1. Germline CDR1 is SGHTA and CDR2 is FQGNSA. J gave up 7 bases and V 5 bases, and 8 bases lay outside the gene matches. The CDR3 length is 14 residues. This CDR3 is CASSPLGQAQPQHF. The CDR3 DNA reads as TGTGCCAGCAGCCCTCTAGGACAGGCACAGCCCCAGCATTTT.

The sample holds a few counts of this clone. V usage is TRBV9 and J usage is TRBJ2-2; D is unclear. The CDR3 covers 15 residues. Germline assignment: CDR1 SGDLS and CDR2 YYNGEE. The V gene lost 0 bases and the J gene lost 4 bases, with 10 bases spanning the gap. The CDR3 coding sequence is TGTGCCAGCAGCGTAGTGTCAGGAACCACCGGGGAGCTGTTTTTT. Its protein is CASSVVSGTTGELFF.

This chain links TRBV5-6 with TRBJ1-3; D may be TRBD1 (5 bases). The ends were cut back, 1 base at V and 0 bases at J, with 17 bases in the middle. The CDR3 loop spans 18 amino acids. Germline V gives CDR1 SGHDT, CDR2 YYEEEE. The CDR3 is CASSLYWGNTLSGNTIYF. In DNA form, the CDR3 reads TGTGCCAGCAGCTTGTATTGGGGGAACACACTCTCTGGAAACACCATATATTTT.

J is TRBJ2-2 and V is TRBV27, with 9 bases identical to TRBD1. Germline V CDR1 and CDR2: MNHEY, SMNVEV (reference sequence). The ends lost 5 bases at V and 0 bases at J; junction bases unmatched: 4. The CDR3 runs to 16 residues. The CDR3 nucleotides read TGTGCCAGCAGTGTGGACAGGGGTTCGAACACCGGGGAGCTGTTTTTT. As protein: CASSVDRGSNTGELFF.

The gene calls are TRBV28 and TRBJ1-5; 7 nucleotides match TRBD1. V trimming: 10 bases; J trimming: 0 bases; junction bases outside the gene matches: 9. CDR3 length: 15 residues. The germline CDR1 and CDR2 sequences are MDHEN and SYDVKM. This CDR3 reads CATMGGTVSNQPQHF. DNA of the CDR3: TGTGCCACAATGGGGGGGACAGTTAGCAATCAGCCCCAGCATTTT.

This chain uses TRBV7-2 with TRBJ2-1; no reliable D call. Germline V gene sequence: CDR1 SGHTA, CDR2 FQGNSA. The V end lost 5 bases, the J end lost 6 bases, and 5 bases lay between the germline ends. The CDR3 loop spans 11 amino acids. CDR3: CASSTFNEQFF. In DNA, the CDR3 is TGTGCCAGCAGCACTTTCAATGAGCAGTTCTTC.

This clone was detected only a few times. The J gene is TRBJ1-6, the V gene TRBV7-9; perhaps TRBD1 as D (5 bases). This CDR3 is 14 amino acids long. Germline V gene lookup returns CDR1 SEHNR and CDR2 FQNEAQ (reference sequence). V dropped 5 bases and J dropped 3 bases, with 8 bases sitting between them. CDR3 DNA: TGTGCCAGCAGCCAAGACAGCTATAATTCACCCCTCCACTTT. Amino acid sequence: CASSQDSYNSPLHF.

This chain links TRBV11-2 with TRBJ2-7, with no clear D. Deletions cut 1 base from V and 6 bases from J, with 7 bases between. The CDR3 has 12 residues. Germline V gives CDR1 SGHAT, CDR2 FQNNGV. CDR3 amino acids: CASSLGVREQYF. CDR3 bases: TGTGCCAGCAGCTTAGGGGTGCGCGAGCAGTACTTC.

The chain recombines TRBV9 with TRBJ1-4; tentative D call: TRBD1 (6 bases). CDR1 and CDR2 from the germline V gene are SGDLS and YYNGEE. CDR3 length: 17 residues. Deletions cut 0 bases from V and 0 bases from J, with 12 bases between. This CDR3 reads CASSVGGGGPTNEKLFF. The CDR3, as DNA: TGTGCCAGCAGCGTAGGCGGAGGGGGACCAACTAATGAAAAACTGTTTTTT.

The V gene is TRBV11-2, the J gene TRBJ2-2; TRBD1 matches at 7 bases. The germline V gene has CDR1 SGHAT and CDR2 FQNNGV. The V segment lost 5 bases and the J segment 4 bases; nucleotides outside the gene matches: 7. The CDR3 is 15 residues long. CDR3 loop: CASSRGDRATGELFF. CDR3 bases: TGTGCCAGCAGCCGAGGAGACAGGGCCACCGGGGAGCTGTTTTTT.

As to this clone: This specimen includes other DNA sequences encoding the same CDR3. The rearrangement uses TRBV5-1 and TRBJ1-3; tentative D call: TRBD1 (6 bases). Trimming stripped 0 bases from V and 4 bases from J, with 8 bases between. CDR3 length: 14 residues. Looked up from germline, CDR1 is SGHRS and CDR2 is YFSETQ. The CDR3 region is CASSLEGGGNTIYF. In nucleotides, the CDR3 is TGCGCCAGCAGCTTGGAGGGGGGCGGAAACACCATATATTTT.

This chain uses TRBV7-2 with TRBJ1-2, with D maybe TRBD1 (5 bases). Between the trimmed V and J ends, which lost 0 bases and 7 bases, there was a span of 12 bases. This CDR3 has 14 residues. Germline V gene data show CDR1 as SGHTA and CDR2 as FQGNSA. This chain's CDR3 is CASSLAGAPGGYTF. The CDR3 coding sequence is TGTGCCAGCAGCTTAGCCGGGGCGCCGGGTGGCTACACCTTC.

The table lists this clone with a count of one. The chain recombines TRBV5-4 with TRBJ2-7; no firm D call. Germline V CDR1 and CDR2: SGHNT, YYREEE (reference sequence). CDR3 length: 14 amino acids. Trimming left V 0 bases short and J 2 bases short, with 9 bases between. The CDR3 spells CASSLVRQPYEQYF. In DNA, the CDR3 is TGTGCCAGCAGCTTGGTCAGGCAACCCTACGAGCAGTACTTC.

The rearrangement joins TRBV2 to TRBJ1-2; no reliable D call. This CDR3 contains 13 residues. With 4 bases removed from V and 4 bases from J, the gap between germline ends came to 10 bases. In germline, CDR1 is SNHLY, CDR2 FYNNEI. The CDR3, as DNA: TGTGCCAGCAGTGTTCCCGGTTTCTATGGCTACACCTTC. This sequence encodes CASSVPGFYGYTF.

This sequence joins TRBV5-1 and TRBJ2-7; D gene ambiguous. The CDR3 is 16 residues long. The germline V gene has CDR1 SGHRS and CDR2 YFSETQ. Deletions cut 0 bases from V and 3 bases from J, with 16 bases between. CDR3 nucleotides: TGCGCCAGCAGCTTGGGGGCGCTCTTCGTAAGCTACGAGCAGTACTTC. It is translated as CASSLGALFVSYEQYF. The full variable domain, with the rest looked up from reference TRBV5-1 and TRBJ2-7, is KAGVTQTPRYLIKTRGQQVTLSCSPISGHRSVSWYQQTPGQGLQFLFEYFSETQRNKGNFPGRFSGRQFSNSRSEMNVSTLELGDSALYLCASSLGALFVSYEQYFGPGTRLTVT.

In its sample, this clone was seen once. This chain joins TRBV7-2 and TRBJ1-4, with TRBD1 as a possible D gene (5 bases). Trimming removed 1 base at V and 8 bases at J, with 8 bases between. CDR3 length: 13 residues. The germline gives CDR1 SGHTA, CDR2 FQGNSA. The CDR3 DNA follows: TGTGCCAGCAGCTTAGAGGGACCCGAAAAACTGTTTTTT. As protein: CASSLEGPEKLFF.

The chain combines TRBV6-5 with TRBJ2-7, with 7 bases aligning to TRBD1. In germline, CDR1 is MNHEY, CDR2 SVGAGI. The ends lost 0 bases at V and 5 bases at J; junction bases unmatched: 10. The CDR3 length is 16 residues. CDR3 residues: CASSYSSGDSLNEQYF. CDR3 bases: TGTGCCAGCAGTTACTCCTCCGGGGACAGCCTCAACGAGCAGTACTTC.

The chain employs TRBV11-2 and TRBJ1-4; D gene unclear. Germline V lookup: CDR1 SGHAT, CDR2 FQNNGV. This CDR3 comprises 11 residues. Trimming left V 6 bases short and J 12 bases short, with 11 bases between. The CDR3 DNA reads as TGTGCCAGCAGTTTAAAGGGTCAACTGTTTTTT. It translates to CASSLKGQLFF.